This T cell receptor beta chain was identified during a study of T-cell reconstitution after alpha-beta-depleted transplantation in children. Study results and limitations: T-cell counts and diversity at one year post-transplant came mainly from newly produced T cells. Surviving recipient T cells and intrathymic progenitors accounted for some patients' high TCRbeta diversity at day 60.

Trimming took 6 bases from V and 10 from J, leaving 7 bases between them. Germline CDR1 and CDR2: SGHAT and FQNNGV. There are 11 residues in the CDR3. It was with unique molecular identifiers that the TCRbeta library was prepared. TCRdb processed the PCR reads anew with MiXCR; each CDR3 protein has one entry. The data contain around 100,000 distinct CDR3 sequences, over 9% of them seen just once; the ten biggest clones take up 30% to 35%. In the case of this clonotype: Its antigen remains unidentified.

This clonotype was sampled from a boy aged 2 to 10 with acute lymphoblastic leukemia, due to receive a stem cell transplant. The material sequenced was PBMCs, taken before TCRalphabeta/CD19-depleted stem cell transplant. This sequence joins TRBV11-2 and TRBJ1-6; no firm D call. The CDR3 protein is CASSYMSPLHF. CDR3 bases: TGTGCCAGCAGTTACATGTCACCCCTCCACTTT.